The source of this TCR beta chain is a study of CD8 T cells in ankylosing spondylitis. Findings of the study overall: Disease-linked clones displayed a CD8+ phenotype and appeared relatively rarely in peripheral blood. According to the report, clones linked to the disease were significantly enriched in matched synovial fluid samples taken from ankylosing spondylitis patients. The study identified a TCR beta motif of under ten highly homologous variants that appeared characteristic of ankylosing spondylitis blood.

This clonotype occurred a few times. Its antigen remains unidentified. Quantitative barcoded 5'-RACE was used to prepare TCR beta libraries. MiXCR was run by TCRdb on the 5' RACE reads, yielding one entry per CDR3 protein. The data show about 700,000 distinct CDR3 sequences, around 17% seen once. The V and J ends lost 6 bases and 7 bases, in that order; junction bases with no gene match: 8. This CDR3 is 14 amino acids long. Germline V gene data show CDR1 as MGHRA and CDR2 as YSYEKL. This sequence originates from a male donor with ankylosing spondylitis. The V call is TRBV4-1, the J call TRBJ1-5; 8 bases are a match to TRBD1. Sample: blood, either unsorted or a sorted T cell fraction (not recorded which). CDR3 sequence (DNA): TGCGCCAGCAGTGGTTGGACAGGGTTACAGCCCCAGCATTTT. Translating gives CASSGWTGLQPQHF.